This T cell receptor beta chain was documented in a study of control samples from healthy donors and cancer patients. V lost 4 bases, J lost 9 bases, and 15 bases lay in between. The CDR3 consists of 13 residues. CDR1 and CDR2 from the germline V gene are SNHLY and FYNNEI. Data came from immunoSEQ multiplex PCR; TCRdb stores just in-frame clones and leaves some out. This sample has around 170,000 clones; approximately 94% occur once, and the top ten carry more than 1.3%. This chain joins TRBV2 and TRBJ2-5; no clear D. Sequencing was carried out using blood. This receptor was obtained from a young man in good health. In DNA, the CDR3 is TGTGCCAGCAGTGGGGGAAGTGCTAGGGCCCAGTACTTC. The encoded protein is CASSGGSARAQYF.